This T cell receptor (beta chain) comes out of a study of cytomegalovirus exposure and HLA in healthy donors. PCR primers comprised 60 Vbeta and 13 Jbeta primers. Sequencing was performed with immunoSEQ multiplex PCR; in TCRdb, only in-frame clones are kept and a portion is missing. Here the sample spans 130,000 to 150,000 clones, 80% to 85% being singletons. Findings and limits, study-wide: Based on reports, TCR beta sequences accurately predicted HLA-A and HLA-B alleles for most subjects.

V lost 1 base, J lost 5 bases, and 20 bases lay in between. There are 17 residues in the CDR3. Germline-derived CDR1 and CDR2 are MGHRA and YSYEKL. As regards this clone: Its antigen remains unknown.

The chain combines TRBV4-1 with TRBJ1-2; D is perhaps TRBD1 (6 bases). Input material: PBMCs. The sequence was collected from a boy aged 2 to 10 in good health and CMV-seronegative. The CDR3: CASSQGVFARGRYGYTF. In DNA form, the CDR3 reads TGCGCCAGCAGCCAAGGGGTATTCGCCAGGGGAAGATATGGCTACACCTTC.